A single sample gave rise to the 28 T cell receptor beta chains below, sequenced in a study of identical twins. Each CDR3 protein gets one entry after TCRdb re-called the 5' RACE reads with MiXCR. Here the sample spans hundreds of thousands of distinct CDR3 sequences, around 21% being singletons. The sample was also reused in another study, on T cells expressing NK-cell markers.

The specimen sequenced was PBMCs. The receptors originated from a woman aged 18-29 years in good health.

This clonotype came up a few times. V and J are TRBV29-1 and TRBJ2-7; TRBD1 is a possible D gene (6 bases). The V end lost 6 bases, the J end lost 1 base, and 22 bases lay between the germline ends. Germline loops: CDR1 SQVTM, CDR2 ANQGSEA. The CDR3 extends over 16 amino acids. The CDR3 DNA reads TGCAGCGTGGAATGGGACATTCGTGGGAAATCCTACGAGCAGTACTTC. Translation gives CSVEWDIRGKSYEQYF.

The CDR3, as DNA: TGCGCCAGCAGCGTGGAGGGAGTAAATGAGCAGTTCTTC. Translation: CASSVEGVNEQFF. The chain recombines TRBV5-1 with TRBJ2-1, with a weak D call TRBD2 (6 bases). Germline loops: CDR1 SGHRS, CDR2 YFSETQ. The CDR3 is made up of 13 amino acids. V lost 4 bases, J lost 7 bases, and 12 bases lay in between.

The V and J genes are TRBV20-1 and TRBJ2-5; D gene ambiguous. Trimming removed 0 bases from V and 5 bases from J, with 19 bases in between. Germline V gene data show CDR1 as DFQATT and CDR2 as SNEGSKA (reference sequence). The CDR3 loop spans 16 amino acids. The CDR3 coding sequence is TGCAGTGCTAGAGATTCTCGACCAGGCTCCCTGGAGACCCAGTACTTC. Translating gives CSARDSRPGSLETQYF.

Only a few counts were recorded for this clonotype. The CDR3 DNA sequence: TGTGCCAGCAGTCCCCTGTCGGTCACTGAAGCTTTCTTT. Encoded protein: CASSPLSVTEAFF. This chain links TRBV6-2 or TRBV6-3 with TRBJ1-1; no definite D call. CDR3 length: 13 residues. Trimming shortened V by 5 bases and J by 4 bases, and 11 bases separated the two germline ends. CDR1 is MNHEY and CDR2 is SVGEGT in the germline V gene.

J is TRBJ2-5 and V is TRBV20-1; D uncertain. V gave up 3 bases and J gave up 4 bases, with 12 bases separating them. Germline V gene sequence: CDR1 DFQATT, CDR2 SNEGSKA (reference sequence). The CDR3 spans 13 residues. The CDR3 spells CSASQVARETQYF. In DNA form, the CDR3 reads TGCAGTGCTAGTCAGGTAGCCCGAGAGACCCAGTACTTC.

The chain joins TRBV29-1 to TRBJ2-3; D ambiguous. The CDR3 consists of 14 residues. The V and J ends lost 4 bases and 6 bases respectively, with 17 bases between them. CDR1 is SQVTM and CDR2 is ANQGSEA in the germline V gene. DNA of the CDR3: TGCAGCGTTGGGGCCTACTCCTCCGTGGATACGCAGTATTTT. Translation: CSVGAYSSVDTQYF.

This clonotype was observed at least ten times. The chain uses TRBV15 and TRBJ2-2; no clear D. V lost 0 bases to trimming and J lost 13 bases, with 12 bases between them. The CDR3 runs to 13 residues. Germline V gene sequence: CDR1 LNHNV, CDR2 YYDKDF (reference sequence). CDR3 sequence reads: CATSRDHTAGLFF. DNA of the CDR3: TGTGCCACCAGCAGAGATCACACAGCCGGGCTGTTTTTT.

The chain uses TRBV12-3 or TRBV12-4 and TRBJ2-5, with TRBD2 as a possible D gene (5 bases). V lost 1 base, J lost 1 base, and 7 bases lay in between. This CDR3 is 14 amino acids long. CDR3 region: CASSLGGFQETQYF. For the CDR3, the DNA is TGTGCCAGCAGTTTAGGCGGGTTCCAAGAGACCCAGTACTTC.

The rearrangement uses TRBV4-2 and TRBJ1-2; a possible D gene is TRBD1 (5 bases). Trimming removed 3 bases at V and 4 bases at J, with 12 bases between. The CDR3 covers 14 residues. The V gene's germline CDR1 is LGHNA and CDR2 YNFKEQ. This CDR3 reads CASSQTGTGYGYTF. CDR3 DNA: TGTGCCAGCAGCCAGACCGGGACGGGCTATGGCTACACCTTC.

The table lists this clonotype with a few counts. V usage is TRBV28 and J usage is TRBJ2-3, with 7 nucleotides matching TRBD2. Germline V CDR1 and CDR2: MDHEN, SYDVKM. V lost 9 bases, J lost 6 bases, and 12 bases stayed unmatched. This CDR3 region has 14 residues. CDR3 protein: CASTGLLTFDTQYF. Written as DNA, the CDR3 is TGTGCCAGTACGGGACTACTCACCTTCGATACGCAGTATTTT.

This clonotype was recorded only once. The V gene is TRBV5-6, the J gene TRBJ2-1; possibly TRBD2 for D (6 bases). There are 20 residues in the CDR3. The V end lost 5 bases, the J end lost 9 bases, and 36 bases lay between the germline ends. CDR1 and CDR2 (germline): SGHDT, YYEEEE. The CDR3 DNA follows: TGTGCCAGCAGGATTTGGGTTATCTCCCATAGGAGTAGCGGAGGCCTTGAGCAGTTCTTC. Its translation: CASRIWVISHRSSGGLEQFF. The whole variable domain, filled in from reference TRBV5-6 and TRBJ2-1, reads DAGVTQSPTHLIKTRGQQVTLRCSPKSGHDTVSWYQQALGQGPQFIFQYYEEEERQRGNFPDRFSGHQFPNYSSELNVNALLLGDSALYLCASRIWVISHRSSGGLEQFFGPGTRLTVL.

The rearrangement joins TRBV12-3 or TRBV12-4 to TRBJ2-7; TRBD1 aligns across 11 bases. The CDR3 sequence is 16 residues long. V lost 2 bases and J lost 3; bases outside the gene matches: 6. For the CDR3, the DNA is TGTGCCAGCAGTTTACCCCGGGACAGGGGGTTCTACGAGCAGTACTTC. It codes for CASSLPRDRGFYEQYF.

This rearrangement joins TRBV20-1 to TRBJ1-5; tentative D call: TRBD1 (5 bases). Germline V gene sequence: CDR1 DFQATT, CDR2 SNEGSKA (reference sequence). The V end lost 4 bases, the J end lost 8 bases, and 21 bases lay between the germline ends. The CDR3 loop spans 15 amino acids. The CDR3 bases are TGCAGTGCTAAAGCCCCGAGGGGAGGGCTTGAGCCCCAGCATTTT. As protein: CSAKAPRGGLEPQHF.

The chain couples TRBV18 to TRBJ2-1, with D perhaps matching TRBD2 (6 bases). V shed 5 bases and J shed 5 bases, with 10 bases lying between them. This CDR3 comprises 13 residues. The germline gives CDR1 KGHSH, CDR2 LQKENI. The CDR3 DNA sequence: TGTGCCAGCTCAAACCAGCGGGACAATGAGCAGTTCTTC. It encodes CASSNQRDNEQFF. The complete variable domain, with remaining parts taken from reference TRBV18 and TRBJ2-1, reads NAGVMQNPRHLVRRRGQEARLRCSPMKGHSHVYWYRQLPEEGLKFMVYLQKENIIDESGMPKERFSAEFPKEGPSILRIQQVVRGDSAAYFCASSNQRDNEQFFGPGTRLTVL.

The chain carries TRBV15 and TRBJ2-1; the D gene is possibly TRBD1 (6 bases). The CDR3 runs to 15 residues. Between the trimmed V and J ends, which lost 2 bases and 7 bases, there was a span of 15 bases. CDR1 and CDR2 from the germline V gene are LNHNV and YYDKDF (reference sequence). The DNA for the CDR3 is TGTGCCACCAGCAGAAGAATGAGAGGGGGTAATGAGCAGTTCTTC. This encodes CATSRRMRGGNEQFF.

The rearrangement joins TRBV9 to TRBJ2-1, with 8 bases matching TRBD2. Germline trimming cut 0 bases from V and 2 bases from J; bases unmatched to any gene: 13. The CDR3 contains 19 residues. The germline CDR1 and CDR2 sequences are SGDLS and YYNGEE. DNA for the CDR3: TGTGCCAGCAGCGTAGCTCGAGGCTCCGGGGGGGACGCCTACAATGAGCAGTTCTTC. Amino acids: CASSVARGSGGDAYNEQFF.

This clonotype was found a few times. V is TRBV7-3 and J is TRBJ2-5; D is unresolved. This CDR3 region has 14 residues. V lost 0 bases to trimming and J lost 4 bases, with 9 bases between them. The V gene's germline CDR1 is SGHTA and CDR2 FQGTGA. The CDR3 bases are TGTGCCAGCAGCTTAACGCCGCCGGGAGAGACCCAGTACTTC. Amino acid sequence: CASSLTPPGETQYF.

The chain joins TRBV5-1 to TRBJ2-7; 11 bases line up with TRBD1. V shed 0 bases and J 6 bases; nucleotides not matched to a gene: 5. The CDR3 is 15 residues long. From germline, CDR1 is SGHRS and CDR2 YFSETQ. The CDR3 DNA reads TGCGCCAGCAGCTTGGTTGGACAGGGGGCAGTCGAGCAGTACTTC. This codes for CASSLVGQGAVEQYF.

This clonotype was seen more than once but under ten times. The V and J genes are TRBV5-1 and TRBJ1-5, with a tentative D call TRBD1 (6 bases). The V end lost 0 bases, the J end lost 6 bases, and 13 bases lay between the germline ends. This CDR3 is 15 amino acids long. CDR1 is SGHRS and CDR2 is YFSETQ in the germline V gene. CDR3 protein: CASSLAGGVSQPQHF. Here the CDR3 DNA reads TGCGCCAGCAGCTTGGCGGGGGGCGTGAGTCAGCCCCAGCATTTT.

This clonotype was observed a few times. This chain links TRBV7-2 with TRBJ2-1; no reliable D call. Germline assignment: CDR1 SGHTA and CDR2 FQGNSA. The CDR3 is 13 residues long. V lost 6 bases and J 5 bases, leaving 11 bases between the germline ends. The CDR3 sequence: CASRLKGNNEQFF. In nucleotides, the CDR3 is TGTGCCAGCAGGCTTAAGGGTAACAATGAGCAGTTCTTC.

The chain uses TRBV5-1 and TRBJ2-7, with 8 bases that match TRBD1. The CDR3 is 15 residues long. J was trimmed by 0 bases and V by 2 bases; bases with no gene match: 4. Germline V gene data show CDR1 as SGHRS and CDR2 as YFSETQ. The CDR3 sequence: CASSFFTGGSYEQYF. The CDR3 DNA is TGCGCCAGCAGCTTCTTTACAGGGGGCTCCTACGAGCAGTACTTC.

This clonotype was detected a few times. The CDR3 sequence: CASRGTGAGRVHEQFF. The DNA of the CDR3 is TGTGCCAGCAGGGGGACGGGAGCGGGGAGAGTCCATGAGCAGTTCTTC. This chain uses TRBV6-2 or TRBV6-3 with TRBJ2-1, with 7 bases aligning to TRBD2. CDR3 length equals 16 residues. The junction had 16 bases not matched to a gene; V was cut back by 6 bases and J by 8 bases. Germline V gene sequence: CDR1 MNHEY, CDR2 SVGEGT.

This clonotype came up a few times. The chain combines TRBV2 with TRBJ2-3; no clear D. The CDR3 sequence is 13 residues long. Germline V gene lookup returns CDR1 SNHLY and CDR2 FYNNEI. Between the trimmed V and J ends, which lost 8 bases and 4 bases, there was a span of 13 bases. CDR3 sequence (DNA): TGTGCCAGCCTGGGCAGGCTGTCAGATACGCAGTATTTT. Protein: CASLGRLSDTQYF. The entire variable domain, with the rest obtained from reference TRBV2 and TRBJ2-3, is as follows: EPEVTQTPSHQVTQMGQEVILRCVPISNHLYFYWYRQILGQKVEFLVSFYNNEISEKSEIFDDQFSVERPDGSNFTLKIRSTKLEDSAMYFCASLGRLSDTQYFGPGTRLTVL.

Only a few counts were recorded for this clonotype. The chain combines TRBV6-1 with TRBJ2-7; no definite D call. This CDR3 is 14 amino acids long. V dropped 6 bases and J dropped 5 bases, with 17 bases sitting between them. Looked up from germline, CDR1 is MNHNS and CDR2 is SASEGT. The CDR3 DNA follows: TGTGCCAGCAGCCCCGGGCTCGGGTTCCACGAGCAGTACTTC. Translation gives CASSPGLGFHEQYF.

This clonotype was detected a few times. The V gene is TRBV5-1, the J gene TRBJ2-5; 7 nucleotides align to TRBD2. This CDR3 is 14 amino acids long. CDR1 and CDR2 (germline): SGHRS, YFSETQ. Losses at the gene ends were 2 bases for V and 2 bases for J; bases not matched to a gene: 3. CDR3 residues: CASSFVGGQETQYF. CDR3 bases: TGCGCCAGCAGCTTTGTCGGGGGGCAAGAGACCCAGTACTTC.

The rearrangement joins TRBV7-8 to TRBJ2-2, with TRBD1 matching over 8 bases. V was pared by 7 bases and J by 6 bases, with 10 bases of the junction left unmatched. CDR1 is SGHVS, CDR2 FQNEAQ, per germline. The CDR3 covers 15 residues. The CDR3 sequence: CASTFGQGVSGELFF. Written as DNA, the CDR3 is TGTGCCAGCACCTTTGGACAGGGTGTATCCGGGGAGCTGTTTTTT. The variable domain in full, with the rest retrieved from reference TRBV7-8 and TRBJ2-2, is GAGVSQSPRYKVAKRGQDVALRCDPISGHVSLFWYQQALGQGPEFLTYFQNEAQLDKSGLPSDRFFAERPEGSVSTLKIQRTQQEDSAVYLCASTFGQGVSGELFFGEGSRLTVL.

This clonotype was detected only a few times. J is TRBJ1-1 and V is TRBV20-1; D is undetermined. Germline-derived CDR1 and CDR2 are DFQATT and SNEGSKA (reference sequence). Between the trimmed V and J ends, which lost 5 bases and 8 bases, there was a span of 15 bases. The CDR3 sequence is 12 residues long. In DNA form, the CDR3 reads TGCAGTGCTCGGGGAGTTCCCGAGGAAGCTTTCTTT. It codes for CSARGVPEEAFF.

This clonotype turned up a few times. The chain recombines TRBV6-5 with TRBJ2-2; tentatively, D is TRBD2 (5 bases). Between the trimmed V and J ends, which lost 4 bases and 3 bases, there was a span of 9 bases. Germline V gene sequence: CDR1 MNHEY, CDR2 SVGAGI. There are 14 residues in the CDR3. As DNA, the CDR3 is TGTGCCAGCAGTTCCCGGACTCACACCGGGGAGCTGTTTTTT. Protein product: CASSSRTHTGELFF.